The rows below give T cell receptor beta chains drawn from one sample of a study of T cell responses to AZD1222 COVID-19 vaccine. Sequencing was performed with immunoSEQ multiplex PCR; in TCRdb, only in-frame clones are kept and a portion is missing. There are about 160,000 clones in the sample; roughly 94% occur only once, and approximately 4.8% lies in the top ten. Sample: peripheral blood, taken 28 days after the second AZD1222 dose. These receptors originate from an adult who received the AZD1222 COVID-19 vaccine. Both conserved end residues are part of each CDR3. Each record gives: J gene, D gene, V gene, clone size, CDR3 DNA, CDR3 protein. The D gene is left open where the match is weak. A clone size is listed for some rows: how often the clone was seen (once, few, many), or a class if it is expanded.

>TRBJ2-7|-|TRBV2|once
TGTGCCAGCAGTGGTCACACCTATTCCTACGAGCAGTACTTC
CASSGHTYSYEQYF
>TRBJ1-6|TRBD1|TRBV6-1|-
TGTGCCAGCAGTGAGGGACAGGGGGCTAGTAATTCACCCCTCCACTTT
CASSEGQGASNSPLHF
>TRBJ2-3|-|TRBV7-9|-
TGTGCCAGCAGCCCAAGGGAGCCGCATATTAGCACAGATACGCAGTATTTT
CASSPREPHISTDTQYF
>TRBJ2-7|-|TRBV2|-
TGTGCCAGCAGTGTGACGGGGTTCAGCTCCTACGAGCAGTACTTC
CASSVTGFSSYEQYF
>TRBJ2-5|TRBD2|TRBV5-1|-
TGCGCCAGCAGCCCCGGGACTAGCAGTCAAGAGACCCAGTACTTC
CASSPGTSSQETQYF
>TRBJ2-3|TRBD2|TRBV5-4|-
TGTGCCAGCAGCTTGGCTCTAGCGGGAAGCACAGATACGCAGTATTTT
CASSLALAGSTDTQYF
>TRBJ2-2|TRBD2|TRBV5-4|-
TGTGCCAGCAGCTGGGGACTAGCGGGAGCCGGGGAGCTGTTTTTT
CASSWGLAGAGELFF
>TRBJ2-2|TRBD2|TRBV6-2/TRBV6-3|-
TGTGCCAGCAGTTGGGGACTAGCGGGAGGGCCCACCGGGGAGCTGTTTTTT
CASSWGLAGGPTGELFF
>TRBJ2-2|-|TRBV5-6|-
TGTGCCAGCAGCTTAGGGGTATATGACACCGGGGAGCTGTTTTTT
CASSLGVYDTGELFF
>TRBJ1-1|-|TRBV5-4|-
TGTGCCAGCAGCCCCGCAGGGACGTTCACTGAAGCTTTCTTT
CASSPAGTFTEAFF